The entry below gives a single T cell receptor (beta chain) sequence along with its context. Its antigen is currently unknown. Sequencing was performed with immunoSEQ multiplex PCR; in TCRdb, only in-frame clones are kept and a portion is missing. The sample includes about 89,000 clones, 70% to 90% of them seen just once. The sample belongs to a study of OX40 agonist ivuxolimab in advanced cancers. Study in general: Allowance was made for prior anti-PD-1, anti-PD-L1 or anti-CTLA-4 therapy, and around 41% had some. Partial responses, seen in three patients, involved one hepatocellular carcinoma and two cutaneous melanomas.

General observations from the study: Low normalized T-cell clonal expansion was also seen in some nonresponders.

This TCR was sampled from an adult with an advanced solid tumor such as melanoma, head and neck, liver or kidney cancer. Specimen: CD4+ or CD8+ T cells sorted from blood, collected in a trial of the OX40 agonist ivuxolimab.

CDR3 DNA: TGTGCCAGCAGCTTAGGTAGTTCTAGCACAGATACGCAGTATTTT. Protein sequence: CASSLGSSSTDTQYF. The chain joins TRBV7-6 to TRBJ2-3; D is unresolved. Trimming left V 1 base short and J 0 bases short, with 8 bases between. This CDR3 is built from 15 residues. Germline loops: CDR1 SGHVS, CDR2 FNYEAQ.